This is a list of T cell receptor beta chains from one sample in a study of cytomegalovirus exposure and HLA in healthy donors. The repertoire was sequenced with immunoSEQ multiplex PCR; TCRdb's copy has only in-frame clones and lacks some. The top ten hold roughly 4.7% of the sample, which has over 120,000 clones, about four fifths seen once. The sequenced sample consisted of PBMCs. The receptors shown here come from a middle-aged man in good health and CMV-seronegative. Each CDR3 is given with its conserved first and last residue. The D gene is left open where the match is weak. Not all rows give a size; the values are once, few, many and, for expanded clones, a class.

CDR3nt	CDR3aa	v_gene	abundance	j_gene	d_gene
TGTGCCAGCACTGAGGCCGCGGGGGCTGGAAACACCATATATTTT	CASTEAAGAGNTIYF	TRBV6-5	few	TRBJ1-3	-
TGTGCCAGCTCACCGCAAACAGAAAATGGCTACACCTTC	CASSPQTENGYTF	TRBV18	-	TRBJ1-2	-
TGTGCCAGTAGTATAGATTATGGCAGGGATTCCACTGAAGCTTTCTTT	CASSIDYGRDSTEAFF	TRBV19	-	TRBJ1-1	-
TGTGCCAGCAGCGGACCCACAGGGGAGTATGGCTACACCTTC	CASSGPTGEYGYTF	TRBV9	-	TRBJ1-2	TRBD1
TGTGCCAGCTCACAATCACTGGGGGGACAAGAGACCCAGTACTTC	CASSQSLGGQETQYF	TRBV18	-	TRBJ2-5	-
TGTGCCAGCAGTTTAACAGCGGGCATGGGCAATCAGCCCCAGCATTTT	CASSLTAGMGNQPQHF	TRBV28	-	TRBJ1-5	-
TGTGCCAGCAGTACGCGGACTAGCGGCTCTCCTCACGAGCAGTACTTC	CASSTRTSGSPHEQYF	TRBV27	-	TRBJ2-7	TRBD2
TGTGCCAGCAGCTCGACTAGCGGGGGTGGCGGTGAGCAGTTCTTC	CASSSTSGGGGEQFF	TRBV5-4	-	TRBJ2-1	TRBD2
TGTGCCAGCTCACCATTTCCCGGTAACTATGGCTACACCTTC	CASSPFPGNYGYTF	TRBV18	-	TRBJ1-2	-
TGTGCCAGCTCACTAGATCTCTTCCAAGAGACCCAGTACTTC	CASSLDLFQETQYF	TRBV18	once	TRBJ2-5	-
TGTGCCAGCAGTTTATTGGGGGGGGTGGCCAAAAACATTCAGTACTTC	CASSLLGGVAKNIQYF	TRBV27	-	TRBJ2-4	TRBD2
TGTGCCAGCAAGACAGGGGTGTATGGCTATGGCTACACCTTC	CASKTGVYGYGYTF	TRBV27	-	TRBJ1-2	TRBD1
TGTGCCAGTAGTATAGTCCCTAGCGGGGGGCCTACCGGGGAGCTGTTTTTT	CASSIVPSGGPTGELFF	TRBV19	-	TRBJ2-2	TRBD2
TGTGCCAGCAGTTACCCGACTAGCGGGGGGACCGGGACCCAGTACTTC	CASSYPTSGGTGTQYF	TRBV6-5	-	TRBJ2-5	TRBD2
TGTGCCAGCTCAACCTTGCTGGACAGGCTGAACACTGAAGCTTTCTTT	CASSTLLDRLNTEAFF	TRBV18	-	TRBJ1-1	TRBD1
TGTGCCATCAGAACTGACAGCACCTACGAGCAGTACTTC	CAIRTDSTYEQYF	TRBV10-3	-	TRBJ2-7	-
TGTCCGCCAGCAGTTGAGGTAGCGGGGGCCCGAACCTACGAGCAGTACTTC	CPPAVEVAGARTYEQYF	TRBV27	-	TRBJ2-7	TRBD2